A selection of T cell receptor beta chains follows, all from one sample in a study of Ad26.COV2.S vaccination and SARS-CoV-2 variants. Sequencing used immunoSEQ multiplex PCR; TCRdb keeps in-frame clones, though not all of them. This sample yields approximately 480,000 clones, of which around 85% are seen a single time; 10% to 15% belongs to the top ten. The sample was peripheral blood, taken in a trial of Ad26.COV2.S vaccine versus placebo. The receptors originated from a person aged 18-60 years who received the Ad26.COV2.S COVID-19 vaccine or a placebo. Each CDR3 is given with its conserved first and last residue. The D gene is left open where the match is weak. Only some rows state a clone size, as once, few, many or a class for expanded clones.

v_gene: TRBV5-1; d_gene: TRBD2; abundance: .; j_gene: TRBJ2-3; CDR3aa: CASSFSGREDYTDTQYF; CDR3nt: TGCGCCAGCAGCTTTTCAGGACGGGAGGATTATACAGATACGCAGTATTTT
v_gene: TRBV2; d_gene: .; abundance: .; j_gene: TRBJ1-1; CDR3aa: CASRSDFTLFTEAFF; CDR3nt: TGTGCCAGCAGAAGTGACTTCACCCTATTCACTGAAGCTTTCTTT
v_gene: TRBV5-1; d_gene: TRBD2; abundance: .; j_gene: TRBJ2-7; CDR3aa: CASREGTSGSYEQYF; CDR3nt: TGCGCCAGCAGGGAGGGGACTAGCGGGTCCTACGAGCAGTACTTC
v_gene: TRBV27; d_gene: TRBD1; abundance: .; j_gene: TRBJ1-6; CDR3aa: CASSLTGDRRSPLHF; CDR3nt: TGTGCCAGCAGTCTGACAGGGGATAGGCGTTCACCCCTCCACTTT
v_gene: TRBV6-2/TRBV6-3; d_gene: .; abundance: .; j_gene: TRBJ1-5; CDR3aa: CASSLRKTPQHF; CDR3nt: TGTGCCAGCAGTCTACGTAAGACACCCCAGCATTTT
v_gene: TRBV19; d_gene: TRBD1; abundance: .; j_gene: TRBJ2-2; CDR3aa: CASSTAGTGYTGELFF; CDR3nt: TGTGCCAGTAGTACAGCCGGGACAGGGTACACCGGGGAGCTGTTTTTT
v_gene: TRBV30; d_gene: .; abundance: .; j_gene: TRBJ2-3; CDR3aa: CAWSVSFVGADTQYF; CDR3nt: TGTGCCTGGAGTGTTAGTTTTGTAGGGGCAGATACGCAGTATTTT
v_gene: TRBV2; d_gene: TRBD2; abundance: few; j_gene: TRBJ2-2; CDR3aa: CASTSGRGGTGELFF; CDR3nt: TGTGCCAGCACTAGCGGGAGAGGCGGCACCGGGGAGCTGTTTTTT
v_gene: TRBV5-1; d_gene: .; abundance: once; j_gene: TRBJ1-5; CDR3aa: CASSRLGGPDQPQHF; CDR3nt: TGCGCCAGCAGCCGGTTAGGGGGTCCTGATCAGCCCCAGCATTTT
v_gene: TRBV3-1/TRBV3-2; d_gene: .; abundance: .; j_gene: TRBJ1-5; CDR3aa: CASSPGGNQPQHF; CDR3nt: TGTGCCAGCAGCCCTGGAGGGAATCAGCCCCAGCATTTT
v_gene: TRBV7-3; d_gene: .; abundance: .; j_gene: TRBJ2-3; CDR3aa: CASSLERGTQYF; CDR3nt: TGTGCCAGCAGCCTAGAGAGAGGTACGCAGTATTTT
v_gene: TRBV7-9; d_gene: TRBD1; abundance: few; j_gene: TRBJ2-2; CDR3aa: CASSSMVGQSNTGELFF; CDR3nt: TGTGCCAGCAGCTCAATGGTGGGACAGTCAAACACCGGGGAGCTGTTTTTT
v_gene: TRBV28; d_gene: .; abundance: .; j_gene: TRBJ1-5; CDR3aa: CASSLIDQPQHF; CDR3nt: TGTGCCAGCAGTTTAATCGATCAGCCCCAGCATTTT
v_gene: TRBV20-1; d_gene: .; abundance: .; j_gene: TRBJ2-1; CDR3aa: CSATGNNEQFF; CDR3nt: TGCAGTGCTACAGGGAACAATGAGCAGTTCTTC
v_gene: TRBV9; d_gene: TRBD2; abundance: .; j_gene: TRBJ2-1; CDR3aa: CASSALLAGGGNEQFF; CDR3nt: TGTGCCAGCAGCGCCCTTTTGGCGGGAGGCGGGAATGAGCAGTTCTTC
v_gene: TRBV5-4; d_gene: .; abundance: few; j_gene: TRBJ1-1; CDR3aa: CASSLTGNTEAFF; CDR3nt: TGTGCCAGCAGCTTAACAGGGAACACTGAAGCTTTCTTT
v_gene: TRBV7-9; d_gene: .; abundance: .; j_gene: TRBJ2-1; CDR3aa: CASSLVGKQFF; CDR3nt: TGTGCCAGCAGCTTGGTGGGTAAGCAGTTCTTC
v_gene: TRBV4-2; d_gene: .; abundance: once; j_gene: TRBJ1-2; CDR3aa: CASSQDMDDPTYGYTF; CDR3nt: TGTGCCAGCAGCCAAGATATGGACGACCCTACCTATGGCTACACCTTC
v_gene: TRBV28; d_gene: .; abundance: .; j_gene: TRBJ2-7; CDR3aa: CASSGQGGQYF; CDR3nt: TGTGCCAGCAGTGGACAAGGCGGGCAGTACTTC
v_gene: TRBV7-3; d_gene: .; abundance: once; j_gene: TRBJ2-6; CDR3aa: CASSLTVGSNSLSGANVLTF; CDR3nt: TGTGCCAGCAGCTTAACGGTCGGCAGTAATTCCCTCTCTGGGGCCAACGTCCTGACTTTC
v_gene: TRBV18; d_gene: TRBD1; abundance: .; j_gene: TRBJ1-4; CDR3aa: CASSLGQGAEKLFF; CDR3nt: TGTGCCAGCTCACTGGGACAGGGGGCTGAAAAACTGTTTTTT
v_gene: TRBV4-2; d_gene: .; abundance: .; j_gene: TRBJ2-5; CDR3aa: CASSQRSGSGVQETQYF; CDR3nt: TGTGCCAGCAGCCAACGATCGGGGAGCGGCGTACAAGAGACCCAGTACTTC
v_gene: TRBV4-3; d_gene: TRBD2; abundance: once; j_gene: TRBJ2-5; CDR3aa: CASSQDLSSGSRGAQYF; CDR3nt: TGCGCCAGCAGCCAAGATCTCTCTAGCGGGAGCCGGGGGGCCCAGTACTTC
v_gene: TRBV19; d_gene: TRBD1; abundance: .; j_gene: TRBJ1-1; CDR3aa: CASSPRQGASDTEAFF; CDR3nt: TGTGCCAGTAGTCCCCGACAGGGGGCATCGGACACTGAAGCTTTCTTT
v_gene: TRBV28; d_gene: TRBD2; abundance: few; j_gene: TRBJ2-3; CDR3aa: CASSGPRGSDTDTQYF; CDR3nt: TGTGCCAGCAGTGGCCCGCGGGGGTCCGACACAGATACGCAGTATTTT
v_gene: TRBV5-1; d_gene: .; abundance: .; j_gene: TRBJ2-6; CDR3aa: CASSLEAGISGANVLTF; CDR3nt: TGCGCCAGCAGCTTGGAGGCGGGAATCTCTGGGGCCAACGTCCTGACTTTC
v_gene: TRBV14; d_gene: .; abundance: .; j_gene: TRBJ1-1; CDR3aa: CASSPQNTEAFF; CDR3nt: TGTGCCAGCAGCCCCCAGAACACTGAAGCTTTCTTT
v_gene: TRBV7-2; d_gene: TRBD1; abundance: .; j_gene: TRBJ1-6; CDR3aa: CASSRRQGFNSPLHF; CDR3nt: TGTGCCAGCAGCAGAAGACAGGGTTTCAATTCACCCCTCCACTTT
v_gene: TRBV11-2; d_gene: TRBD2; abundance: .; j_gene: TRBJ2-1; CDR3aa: CASSPGLAVRHNEQFF; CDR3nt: TGTGCCAGCAGCCCGGGACTAGCGGTACGTCACAATGAGCAGTTCTTC
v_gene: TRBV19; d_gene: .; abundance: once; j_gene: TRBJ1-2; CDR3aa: CASSPGQGAGFGYTF; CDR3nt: TGTGCCAGTAGCCCCGGACAAGGGGCAGGTTTTGGCTACACCTTC
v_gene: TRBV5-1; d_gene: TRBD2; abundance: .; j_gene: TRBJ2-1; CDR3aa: CASSRGGSNEQFF; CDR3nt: TGCGCCAGCTCTCGGGGCGGGAGCAATGAGCAGTTCTTC
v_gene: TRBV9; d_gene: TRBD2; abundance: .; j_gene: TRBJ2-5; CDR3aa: CASSGPPLAGVETQYF; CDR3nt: TGTGCCAGCAGCGGTCCCCCACTAGCGGGAGTGGAGACCCAGTACTTC
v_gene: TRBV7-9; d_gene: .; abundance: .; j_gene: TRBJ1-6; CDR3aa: CASSDGRGSSYNSPLHF; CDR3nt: TGTGCCAGCAGCGACGGTCGGGGGAGCTCCTATAATTCACCCCTCCACTTT
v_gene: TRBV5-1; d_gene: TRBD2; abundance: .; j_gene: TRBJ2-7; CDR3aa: CASSASASGNYEQYF; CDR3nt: TGCGCCAGCAGCGCCTCCGCTAGCGGGAACTACGAGCAGTACTTC
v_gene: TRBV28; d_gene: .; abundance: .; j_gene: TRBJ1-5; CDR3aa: CASISLYGRGDQPQHF; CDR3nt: TGTGCCAGCATCTCTTTATATGGCAGGGGTGATCAGCCCCAGCATTTT
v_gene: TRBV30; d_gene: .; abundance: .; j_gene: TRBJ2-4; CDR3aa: CAWSVQGGVWWSF; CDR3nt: TGTGCCTGGAGTGTACAAGGTGGGGTTTGGTGGAGCTTC
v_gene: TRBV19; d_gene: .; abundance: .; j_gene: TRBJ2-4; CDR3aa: CASKGAGTRAKNIQYF; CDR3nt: TGTGCCAGTAAGGGTGCGGGTACACGAGCCAAAAACATTCAGTACTTC
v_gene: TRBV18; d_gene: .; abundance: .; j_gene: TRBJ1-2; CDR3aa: CASSPTEGFSPSAVGYTF; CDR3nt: TGTGCCAGCTCACCGACGGAGGGTTTTAGCCCATCCGCTGTTGGCTACACCTTC
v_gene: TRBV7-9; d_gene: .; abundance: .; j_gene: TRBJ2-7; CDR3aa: CASNDDSAYEQYF; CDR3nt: TGTGCCAGCAACGATGACAGCGCCTACGAGCAGTACTTC
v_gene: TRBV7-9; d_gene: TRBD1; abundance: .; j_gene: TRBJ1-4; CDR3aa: CASSGRQGVREKLFF; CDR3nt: TGTGCCAGCAGCGGCCGACAGGGAGTGAGAGAAAAACTGTTTTTT
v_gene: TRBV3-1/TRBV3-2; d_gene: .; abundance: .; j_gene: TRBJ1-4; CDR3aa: CASSGPGEKLFF; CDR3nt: TGTGCCAGCAGTGGCCCTGGGGAAAAACTGTTTTTT
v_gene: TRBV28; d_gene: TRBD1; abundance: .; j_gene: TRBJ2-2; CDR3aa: CASRLRQGANGELFF; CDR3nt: TGTGCCAGCAGACTAAGACAGGGGGCGAACGGGGAGCTGTTTTTT
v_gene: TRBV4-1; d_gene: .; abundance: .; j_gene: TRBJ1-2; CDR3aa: CASSQDENTNYGYTF; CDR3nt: TGCGCCAGCAGCCAAGACGAGAATACTAACTATGGCTACACCTTC
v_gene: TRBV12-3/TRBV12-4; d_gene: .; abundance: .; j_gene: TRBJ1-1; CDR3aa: CASRQGAF; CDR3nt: TGTGCCAGCAGACAGGGAGCATTT
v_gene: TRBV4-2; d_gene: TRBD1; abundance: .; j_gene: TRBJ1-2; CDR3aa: CASSQLGQGADYGYTF; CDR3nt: TGTGCCAGCAGCCAACTGGGACAGGGGGCGGACTATGGCTACACCTTC
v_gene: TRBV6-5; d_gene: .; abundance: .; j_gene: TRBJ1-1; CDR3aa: CASSYSMQSEAFF; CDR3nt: TGTGCCAGCAGTTACTCGATGCAGAGTGAAGCTTTCTTT
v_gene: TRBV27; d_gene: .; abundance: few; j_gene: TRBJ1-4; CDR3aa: CASSSFGGPNEKLFF; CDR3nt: TGTGCCAGCAGCTCCTTCGGAGGGCCAAATGAAAAACTGTTTTTT
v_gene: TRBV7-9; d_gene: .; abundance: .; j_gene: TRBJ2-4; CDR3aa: CASSLMGVDIQYF; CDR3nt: TGTGCCAGCAGCCTCATGGGAGTGGACATTCAGTACTTC
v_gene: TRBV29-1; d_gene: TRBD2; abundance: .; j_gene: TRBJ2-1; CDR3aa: CSVNPGLAGVNEQFF; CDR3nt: TGCAGCGTTAACCCGGGACTAGCGGGAGTCAATGAGCAGTTCTTC
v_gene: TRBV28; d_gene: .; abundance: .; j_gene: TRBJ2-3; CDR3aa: CASSPPSLADTQYF; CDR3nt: TGTGCCAGCAGCCCCCCTTCCCTGGCAGATACGCAGTATTTT
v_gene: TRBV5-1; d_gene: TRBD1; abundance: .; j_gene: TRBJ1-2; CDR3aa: CASRDGQGTGGYTF; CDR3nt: TGCGCCAGCAGGGATGGACAGGGAACGGGAGGCTACACCTTC
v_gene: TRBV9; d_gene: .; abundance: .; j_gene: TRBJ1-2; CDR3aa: CASSGAQGKAYGYTF; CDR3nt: TGTGCCAGCAGCGGAGCACAGGGTAAAGCCTATGGCTACACCTTC
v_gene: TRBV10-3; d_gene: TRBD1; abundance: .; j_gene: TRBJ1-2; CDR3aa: CAISAQGAMGYTF; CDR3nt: TGTGCCATCAGTGCCCAGGGGGCGATGGGCTACACCTTC